Listed below are T cell receptor beta chains from one sample, sequenced in a study of T cell changes during pregnancy in multiple sclerosis. TCRdb's copy holds only in-frame clones and misses some; the assay was immunoSEQ multiplex PCR. The table shows fewer than 90,000 clones, with roughly 94% occurring only once. Sequencing used peripheral blood, obtained after pregnancy. Every receptor here comes from a female donor in good health, enrolled as a control in a pregnancy study. The CDR3 runs from the conserved cysteine through the conserved F or W. A D gene is named only where the DNA matches it firmly. A clone size is listed for some rows: how often the clone was seen (once, few, many), or a class if it is expanded.

V gene	J gene	clone size	CDR3 length	D gene	CDR3 protein	CDR3 DNA
TRBV4-1	TRBJ2-1	-	13	-	CASSQALYNEQFF	TGCGCCAGCAGCCAAGCCCTCTACAATGAGCAGTTCTTC
TRBV28	TRBJ2-1	-	14	TRBD1	CASSWTGWDNEQFF	TGTGCCAGCAGTTGGACAGGGTGGGACAATGAGCAGTTCTTC
TRBV28	TRBJ1-5	-	15	TRBD1	CASSAGGVSNQPQHF	TGTGCCAGCAGTGCAGGGGGCGTATCCAATCAGCCCCAGCATTTT
TRBV18	TRBJ1-5	-	14	-	CASSPLGTDQPQHF	TGTGCCAGCTCACCCCTGGGGACTGATCAGCCCCAGCATTTT
TRBV4-2	TRBJ2-7	-	14	-	CASSPRTFSYEQYF	TGTGCCAGCAGCCCCCGGACTTTCTCCTACGAGCAGTACTTC
TRBV6-6	TRBJ2-7	once	16	TRBD1	CASSSLRDSQTYEQYF	TGTGCCAGCAGTTCCCTCCGGGACAGTCAAACTTACGAGCAGTACTTC
TRBV25-1	TRBJ2-1	-	15	-	CASSEDRRFYNEQFF	TGTGCCAGCAGTGAAGACAGGAGGTTCTACAATGAGCAGTTCTTC
TRBV4-1	TRBJ2-3	-	15	-	CASSQGGTSTDTQYF	TGCGCCAGCAGCCAAGGCGGGACTAGCACAGATACGCAGTATTTT
TRBV5-4	TRBJ1-1	-	15	TRBD1	CASSLQGAQNTEAFF	TGTGCCAGCAGCTTGCAGGGGGCCCAAAACACTGAAGCTTTCTTT
TRBV11-2	TRBJ2-5	-	15	-	CASSPQGGAEETQYF	TGTGCCAGCAGCCCACAAGGAGGCGCCGAAGAGACCCAGTACTTC
TRBV19	TRBJ2-3	-	13	TRBD1	CASTGTGWDTQYF	TGTGCCAGTACTGGGACAGGGTGGGATACGCAGTATTTT
TRBV4-1	TRBJ2-5	-	15	TRBD2	CASSQGAGGGETQYF	TGCGCCAGCAGCCAAGGGGCGGGAGGAGGCGAGACCCAGTACTTC
TRBV2	TRBJ2-3	once	16	-	CASSEVAGDRTDTQYF	TGTGCCAGCAGTGAAGTTGCAGGGGACCGCACAGATACGCAGTATTTT
TRBV7-8	TRBJ1-4	-	15	-	CASSKGGRANEKLFF	TGTGCCAGCAGCAAAGGGGGGAGGGCTAATGAAAAACTGTTTTTT
TRBV19	TRBJ2-1	few	15	-	CASSRGGSSYNEQFF	TGTGCCAGTAGCCGAGGGGGAAGCTCCTACAATGAGCAGTTCTTC
TRBV5-1	TRBJ2-2	-	15	TRBD1	CASSLGQGITGELFF	TGCGCCAGCAGCTTGGGACAGGGGATCACCGGGGAGCTGTTTTTT
TRBV5-1	TRBJ2-7	-	14	TRBD1	CASSSGTGGYEQYF	TGCGCCAGCAGCTCCGGGACAGGGGGCTACGAGCAGTACTTC
TRBV28	TRBJ1-3	-	14	-	CASSSRGAGNTIYF	TGTGCCAGCAGTTCCAGGGGAGCTGGAAACACCATATATTTT
TRBV6-6	TRBJ2-3	-	14	TRBD2	CASRRGGSTDTQYF	TGTGCCAGCAGGCGGGGGGGTAGCACAGATACGCAGTATTTT
TRBV19	TRBJ1-2	-	14	-	CASSIGGAAIGYTF	TGTGCCAGTAGTATCGGGGGGGCCGCTATCGGCTACACCTTC
TRBV5-6	TRBJ2-7	-	11	-	CASSFREEQYF	TGTGCCAGCAGCTTTCGGGAGGAGCAGTACTTC
TRBV5-1	TRBJ1-1	-	15	-	CASSLVGGLNTEAFF	TGCGCCAGCAGCTTGGTTGGGGGCTTGAACACTGAAGCTTTCTTT
TRBV15	TRBJ1-2	-	16	TRBD1	CATSRPPGQGRVGYTF	TGTGCCACCAGCAGACCCCCCGGACAGGGGCGGGTGGGCTACACCTTC
TRBV6-1	TRBJ2-1	many	15	TRBD2	CASSLTSGGGDEQFF	TGTGCCAGCAGTTTAACTAGCGGGGGGGGCGATGAGCAGTTCTTC
TRBV28	TRBJ2-3	-	14	TRBD2	CASTLAGNTDTQYF	TGTGCCAGCACACTAGCGGGAAACACAGATACGCAGTATTTT
TRBV5-4	TRBJ2-5	-	16	TRBD2	CASSQGVAGVGETQYF	TGTGCCAGCAGCCAGGGGGTAGCGGGAGTTGGAGAGACCCAGTACTTC
TRBV11-1	TRBJ2-7	-	15	TRBD1	CASSLARDSFREQYF	TGTGCCAGCAGCTTAGCTCGGGACAGCTTCAGGGAGCAGTACTTC
TRBV19	TRBJ1-5	-	14	TRBD1	CASSTTGRNQPQHF	TGTGCCAGTAGTACGACAGGGAGGAATCAGCCCCAGCATTTT
TRBV19	TRBJ2-1	-	15	TRBD2	CASSIGLAGVYEQFF	TGTGCCAGTAGTATAGGGCTAGCGGGAGTCTATGAGCAGTTCTTC
TRBV27	TRBJ1-4	-	17	-	CASSLRVRGTANEKLFF	TGTGCCAGCAGTTTAAGGGTGCGGGGGACTGCTAATGAAAAACTGTTTTTT
TRBV4-1	TRBJ1-5	-	16	TRBD1	CASSPMTGLSYQPQHF	TGCGCCAGCAGCCCCATGACAGGGTTAAGTTACCAGCCCCAGCATTTT
TRBV5-6	TRBJ2-5	-	14	TRBD2	CASSLGLVGETQYF	TGTGCCAGCAGCTTAGGACTAGTCGGAGAGACCCAGTACTTC
TRBV7-6	TRBJ2-3	once	15	-	CASSLGERSTDTQYF	TGTGCCAGCAGCCTCGGGGAGCGGAGCACAGATACGCAGTATTTT
TRBV5-1	TRBJ2-3	-	15	TRBD2	CASSHSGANTDTQYF	TGCGCCAGCAGCCATAGCGGGGCCAACACAGATACGCAGTATTTT
TRBV27	TRBJ2-7	-	14	TRBD2	CASSRERGPYEQYF	TGTGCCAGCAGCAGAGAGCGGGGCCCCTACGAGCAGTACTTC
TRBV28	TRBJ1-2	-	13	-	CASSLSVNYGYTF	TGTGCCAGCAGTCTATCAGTAAACTATGGCTACACCTTC
TRBV5-1	TRBJ1-3	-	14	-	CASSRDNSGNTIYF	TGCGCCAGCAGCCGGGACAACTCTGGAAACACCATATATTTT
TRBV29-1	TRBJ1-1	-	17	TRBD1	CSVADRPGTGSYTEAFF	TGCAGCGTTGCGGATCGTCCCGGGACAGGGTCTTACACTGAAGCTTTCTTT
TRBV28	TRBJ2-6	-	14	-	CASSFGGRANVLTF	TGTGCCAGCAGTTTCGGGGGGCGGGCCAACGTCCTGACTTTC
TRBV5-1	TRBJ2-3	-	15	TRBD1	CASSRRQGGRDTQYF	TGCGCCAGCAGCCGTAGACAGGGTGGAAGGGATACGCAGTATTTT
TRBV5-1	TRBJ1-2	-	13	-	CASSLGPAYGYTF	TGCGCCAGCAGCTTGGGGCCTGCCTATGGCTACACCTTC